This T cell receptor beta chain was obtained from a study of T-cell memory formation after mild COVID-19. Broader study findings: Whether day 37 second-wave clones are SARS-CoV-2-specific was not confirmed. Within pre-infection memory, some responding clones were found, suggesting cross-reactive memory joined.

The V gene lost 5 bases and the J gene lost 5 bases, with 12 bases spanning the gap. Germline values: CDR1 SGHDN, CDR2 FVKESK. The CDR3 is 13 amino acids. TCRdb re-called the 5' RACE reads through MiXCR, storing one row per CDR3 protein. The table records 450,000 to 700,000 distinct CDR3 sequences, roughly 18% of them present only once. For this clonotype: Its antigen is as yet unknown.

V is TRBV14 and J is TRBJ2-5; a weak D match, TRBD1 (6 bases). The sequence came from an adult woman who had mild COVID-19 (a few samples of this study predate the infection). Cell type and time point are not known. Sequenced input: PBMCs or a T cell subset sorted from them (not recorded which). This CDR3 is CASSLQGLETQYF. For the CDR3, the DNA is TGTGCCAGCAGCTTACAGGGCTTGGAGACCCAGTACTTC.